What follows is one T cell receptor (beta chain) and its context. Study processing details: Scientists estimated how many nucleated cells there were by amplifying reference gene primers. Generated by immunoSEQ multiplex PCR, the TCRdb table keeps only in-frame clones and is missing some. That table gives V, J and clone size, and the DNA gave D and trimming. Seen here are 140,000 or so clones, 70% to 85% observed once, and the top ten hold over 2.5%. This specimen belongs to a study of blood T cell repertoires in COVID-19. The CDR3 is made up of 16 amino acids. From germline, CDR1 is SGHKS and CDR2 YYEKEE (reference sequence). V gave up 3 bases and J gave up 0 bases; unmatched junction bases: 6.

Sequencing was performed on peripheral blood. The chain is built from TRBV5-5 and TRBJ1-2, with 9 bases matching TRBD1. This TCR was recovered from a woman of 80 years or more with acute or convalescent COVID-19. The CDR3 nucleotides are TGTGCCAGCAGCTCGGCCGGGACAGGGCCTAACTATGGCTACACCTTC. Protein: CASSSAGTGPNYGYTF.